This T cell receptor (beta chain) is drawn from a study of shared clonotypes between healthy human individuals. Study details: The donors, two women and a few men, were aged 18 to 49.

The germline V gene encodes CDR1 MRHNA and CDR2 SNTAGT. V shed 6 bases, J shed 5 bases, and the junction held 3 bases outside the gene matches. This CDR3 region has 15 residues. TCRdb's copy holds only in-frame clones and misses some; the assay was immunoSEQ multiplex PCR. This sample has about 100,000 clones, with roughly 70% found just once. General observations from the study: Approximately 5% was the fraction of naive CD4 clonotypes found shared across several donors.

This clone was seen many times. What it binds is not known. The receptor comes from a woman under 40 in good health. The sequenced material came from memory CD8+ T cells sorted from blood. Subset denoted: CD45RO+ cells pooled with CCR7-negative TemRA cells. V and J are TRBV6-4 and TRBJ2-1; 14 nucleotides agree with TRBD2. This chain's CDR3 is CASSGGLAGDNEQFF. CDR3 coding DNA: TGTGCCAGCAGCGGGGGACTAGCGGGAGACAATGAGCAGTTCTTC.